The 31 T cell receptor beta chains in this list originate from one sample, sequenced in a study of response to subunit inactivated influenza vaccine. TCRdb processed the RT-PCR reads anew with MiXCR; each CDR3 protein has one entry. The sample contains about 540,000 distinct CDR3 sequences, 14% of which appear only once. The specimen was PBMCs from blood, collected about 11 days after vaccination. These receptors were obtained from a middle-aged man who received an inactivated influenza vaccine.

The chain couples TRBV3-1 to TRBJ2-7, with unresolved D. Germline assignment: CDR1 LGHDT and CDR2 YNNKEL (reference sequence). The CDR3 runs to 11 residues. Trimming cost V 1 base and J 13 bases, with 11 bases left between them. In DNA, the CDR3 is TGTGCCAGCAGCCAAGGGCGCCGCGAATACTTC. It codes for CASSQGRREYF.

This clonotype showed up just a few times. The chain is built from TRBV6-5 and TRBJ2-5, with 11 positions matching TRBD1. The ends lost 0 bases at V and 5 bases at J; junction bases unmatched: 5. This CDR3 is built from 16 residues. Germline V CDR1 and CDR2: MNHEY, SVGAGI. This CDR3 reads CASSYSLGQGAETQYF. The CDR3 bases are TGTGCCAGCAGTTACTCTCTAGGACAGGGGGCTGAGACCCAGTACTTC.

This clonotype has a handful of counts. The chain uses TRBV28 and TRBJ2-7; 7 bases match TRBD1. V shed 6 bases, J shed 0 bases, and the junction held 11 bases outside the gene matches. This CDR3 comprises 16 residues. The germline gives CDR1 MDHEN, CDR2 SYDVKM. CDR3 sequence reads: CASSPNRGPNSYEQYF. DNA for the CDR3: TGTGCCAGCAGCCCCAACAGGGGTCCAAACTCCTACGAGCAGTACTTC.

This chain connects TRBV7-8 to TRBJ1-2, with D unclear. CDR1 SGHVS and CDR2 FQNEAQ come from the germline V gene. This CDR3 comprises 13 residues. The ends were cut back, 2 bases at V and 4 bases at J, with 8 bases in the middle. CDR3 protein: CASSLRISYGYTF. The DNA of the CDR3 is TGTGCCAGCAGCTTACGTATCAGCTATGGCTACACCTTC. The variable domain in full, with the rest retrieved from reference TRBV7-8 and TRBJ1-2, is GAGVSQSPRYKVAKRGQDVALRCDPISGHVSLFWYQQALGQGPEFLTYFQNEAQLDKSGLPSDRFFAERPEGSVSTLKIQRTQQEDSAVYLCASSLRISYGYTFGSGTRLTVV.

This clonotype turned up a few times. V gene TRBV5-1 combines with J gene TRBJ2-7; TRBD1 might be the D (6 bases). Trimming cost V 0 bases and J 4 bases, with 23 bases left between them. This CDR3 contains 18 residues. Germline V lookup: CDR1 SGHRS, CDR2 YFSETQ. CDR3 nucleotide sequence: TGCGCCAGCAGCTTGGTGTGGGGGCCGGAACTTAATCCATACGAGCAGTACTTC. It translates to CASSLVWGPELNPYEQYF.

CDR3 residues: CASSPGVDLRDYEQYF. DNA for the CDR3: TGTGCCAGCAGCCCAGGGGTAGATCTTAGAGACTACGAGCAGTACTTC. The V and J genes are TRBV7-9 and TRBJ2-7, with a possible D match to TRBD1 (6 bases). The CDR3 totals 16 residues. The V end lost 5 bases, the J end lost 3 bases, and 20 bases lay between the germline ends. Germline CDR1 SEHNR, CDR2 FQNEAQ (reference sequence). The entire variable domain, with the rest obtained from reference TRBV7-9 and TRBJ2-7, is as follows: DTGVSQNPRHKITKRGQNVTFRCDPISEHNRLYWYRQTLGQGPEFLTYFQNEAQLEKSRLLSDRFSAERPKGSFSTLEIQRTEQGDSAMYLCASSPGVDLRDYEQYFGPGTRLTVT.

This chain's CDR3 is CSASGRDRVNTEAFF. The CDR3 DNA follows: TGCAGTGCTAGTGGTCGGGACAGGGTGAACACTGAAGCTTTCTTT. The rearrangement joins TRBV20-1 to TRBJ1-1, with 9 bases lining up with TRBD1. CDR1 is DFQATT, CDR2 SNEGSKA, per germline (reference sequence). Losses at the gene ends were 3 bases for V and 0 bases for J; bases not matched to a gene: 5. The CDR3 totals 15 residues.

This clonotype was picked up a small number of times. The chain combines TRBV7-2 with TRBJ2-1, with 9 positions matching TRBD2. The V gene's germline CDR1 is SGHTA and CDR2 FQGNSA. J was trimmed by 7 bases and V by 2 bases; bases with no gene match: 12. The CDR3 is 17 residues long. CDR3: CASSLMEAGGVWNEQFF. In DNA, the CDR3 is TGTGCCAGCAGCTTAATGGAGGCGGGAGGGGTATGGAATGAGCAGTTCTTC.

The rearrangement uses TRBV7-3 and TRBJ2-3; 7 bases are shared with TRBD2. The CDR3 runs to 14 residues. In germline, CDR1 is SGHTA, CDR2 FQGTGA. V lost 11 bases to trimming and J lost 4 bases; unmatched junction nucleotides: 12. CDR3 sequence (DNA): TGTGCCGGCCCTCGGGCGGGAGTCGCAGATACGCAGTATTTT. As protein: CAGPRAGVADTQYF.

The chain links TRBV6-1 to TRBJ2-2; D is unclear. The V and J ends lost 5 bases and 6 bases respectively, with 10 bases between them. There are 13 residues in the CDR3. The germline CDR1 and CDR2 sequences are MNHNS and SASEGT. As DNA, the CDR3 is TGTGCCAGCAGTCCGGCTAGGCCCGGGGAGCTGTTTTTT. It specifies CASSPARPGELFF.

The chain uses TRBV25-1 and TRBJ1-1, with 8 bases aligning to TRBD1. The ends lost 5 bases at V and 4 bases at J; junction bases unmatched: 6. The CDR3 totals 14 residues. CDR1 is MGHDK and CDR2 is SYGVNS in the germline V gene. CDR3 amino acids: CASSLQGGLTEAFF. As DNA, the CDR3 is TGTGCCAGCAGTTTACAGGGGGGTCTCACTGAAGCTTTCTTT.

This chain joins TRBV3-1 and TRBJ2-5; 7 nucleotides agree with TRBD1. Germline loops: CDR1 LGHDT, CDR2 YNNKEL (reference sequence). The CDR3 covers 14 residues. Losses at the gene ends were 3 bases for V and 4 bases for J; bases not matched to a gene: 5. The CDR3 DNA reads as TGTGCCAGCAGCCAGCAGGGGGATCGAGAGACCCAGTACTTC. Its protein product is CASSQQGDRETQYF.

The J gene is TRBJ2-1, the V gene TRBV7-2; TRBD2 is a possible D gene (6 bases). Germline lookup yields CDR1 SGHTA and CDR2 FQGNSA. The CDR3 covers 14 residues. V dropped 7 bases and J dropped 2 bases, with 12 bases sitting between them. The CDR3 is CASKEGSTYNEQFF. The DNA for the CDR3 is TGTGCCAGCAAGGAGGGCAGCACCTACAATGAGCAGTTCTTC. The entire variable domain, with the rest obtained from reference TRBV7-2 and TRBJ2-1, is as follows: GAGVSQSPSNKVTEKGKDVELRCDPISGHTALYWYRQSLGQGLEFLIYFQGNSAPDKSGLPSDRFSAERTGGSVSTLTIQRTQQEDSAVYLCASKEGSTYNEQFFGPGTRLTVL.

The CDR3 DNA reads as TGTGCCAGCAGGACTCGACAGGGCAATCAGCCCCAGCATTTT. This gives the protein CASRTRQGNQPQHF. The gene calls are TRBV6-5 and TRBJ1-5, with a weak D call TRBD1 (6 bases). The germline gives CDR1 MNHEY, CDR2 SVGAGI. The V end was cut by 6 bases, the J end by 2 bases, with 11 bases between. This CDR3 is built from 14 residues.

The chain links TRBV15 to TRBJ2-1; 8 bases fit TRBD2. Germline values: CDR1 LNHNV, CDR2 YYDKDF (reference sequence). The J segment lost 6 bases and the V segment lost 2 bases, leaving 9 bases of the junction unmatched. The length of the CDR3 is 16 residues. The CDR3 protein is CATSRSGSRLFNEQFF. The CDR3 DNA sequence: TGTGCCACCAGCAGAAGCGGGAGCCGGTTGTTCAATGAGCAGTTCTTC.

This clonotype was observed a single time. The chain joins TRBV28 to TRBJ2-7; no clear D. Germline V lookup: CDR1 MDHEN, CDR2 SYDVKM. The CDR3 consists of 15 residues. The V end was cut by 2 bases, the J end by 0 bases, with 11 bases between. The CDR3 DNA is TGTGCCAGCAGTTTAGACATTCTGAGCTCCTACGAGCAGTACTTC. As protein: CASSLDILSSYEQYF.

This clonotype was counted at least ten times. The chain combines TRBV10-3 with TRBJ2-7; TRBD2 matches 8 bases. CDR1 and CDR2 from the germline V gene are ENHRY and SYGVKD. With 6 bases clipped from V and 4 bases from J, the junction kept 2 bases outside the gene matches. CDR3 size: 12 residues. The DNA of the CDR3 is TGTGCCATCAGAGCGGGAGCATACGAGCAGTACTTC. Translation: CAIRAGAYEQYF.

This clonotype was observed at least ten times. This rearrangement joins TRBV24-1 to TRBJ2-5, with 10 nucleotides matching TRBD2. Losses at the gene ends were 1 base for V and 4 bases for J; bases not matched to a gene: 8. This CDR3 has 17 amino acids. Germline V gene data show CDR1 as KGHDR and CDR2 as SFDVKD. The CDR3: CATSDLVEREGPETQYF. The CDR3 coding sequence is TGTGCCACCAGTGATTTAGTGGAGCGGGAGGGCCCAGAGACCCAGTACTTC.

V usage is TRBV7-9 and J usage is TRBJ2-2, with TRBD2 matching over 7 bases. With 5 bases clipped from V and 1 base from J, the junction kept 4 bases outside the gene matches. Germline V gene lookup returns CDR1 SEHNR and CDR2 FQNEAQ (reference sequence). The CDR3 spans 15 residues. The CDR3 here is CASSIGGGNTGELFF. The CDR3 DNA is TGTGCCAGCAGCATTGGCGGGGGGAACACCGGGGAGCTGTTTTTT.

The J gene is TRBJ2-6, the V gene TRBV7-9; 11 bases fit TRBD1. Germline V gene lookup returns CDR1 SEHNR and CDR2 FQNEAQ (reference sequence). After removal of 11 bases from V and 2 bases from J, the junction contained 8 bases not matched to a gene. CDR3 length: 16 residues. CDR3 bases: TGTGCCGGGGTCTGGACAGGGGGCACTGGGGCCAACGTCCTGACTTTC. Protein: CAGVWTGGTGANVLTF.

This rearrangement joins TRBV7-2 to TRBJ1-1, with D unresolved. Between the trimmed V and J ends, which lost 3 bases and 5 bases, there was a span of 10 bases. The length of the CDR3 is 13 residues. The V gene's germline CDR1 is SGHTA and CDR2 FQGNSA. The CDR3 is CASSFRHGTEAFF. The DNA for the CDR3 is TGTGCCAGCAGCTTCCGTCATGGGACTGAAGCTTTCTTT.

This chain links TRBV6-6 with TRBJ1-6; no reliable D call. The V end was cut by 4 bases, the J end by 14 bases, with 12 bases between. The CDR3 is 12 amino acids. Germline loops: CDR1 MNHNY, CDR2 SVGAGI (reference sequence). CDR3 protein: CASSSMAVSLHF. As DNA, the CDR3 is TGTGCCAGCAGTTCAATGGCCGTTTCCCTCCACTTT.

The rearrangement uses TRBV7-9 and TRBJ2-7; no clear D. The germline CDR1 and CDR2 sequences are SEHNR and FQNEAQ (reference sequence). Between the trimmed V and J ends, which lost 6 bases and 7 bases, there was a span of 13 bases. The CDR3 runs 12 residues. The CDR3: CASRESLGEQYF. The CDR3 DNA is TGTGCCAGCAGGGAATCCTTGGGTGAGCAGTACTTC.

The sample holds a few counts of this clonotype. The chain links TRBV9 to TRBJ1-4; D is uncertain. The CDR3 sequence is 15 residues long. Germline CDR1 and CDR2: SGDLS and YYNGEE. V was pared by 1 base and J by 8 bases, with 15 bases between. CDR3 sequence: CASSVLATGGEKLFF. CDR3 in DNA: TGTGCCAGCAGCGTACTCGCGACGGGAGGAGAAAAACTGTTTTTT.

This clonotype was detected a few times. The V gene is TRBV20-1, the J gene TRBJ2-1; 11 bases align to TRBD2. Germline loops: CDR1 DFQATT, CDR2 SNEGSKA (reference sequence). This CDR3 has 15 residues. Trimming took 2 bases from V and 14 from J; bases not matched to a gene: 14. The CDR3 region is CSARSQSGTSGPKFF. The CDR3 DNA follows: TGCAGTGCTAGAAGCCAATCCGGGACTAGCGGACCCAAGTTCTTC.

This clonotype has at least ten counts. The chain combines TRBV12-3 or TRBV12-4 with TRBJ1-2; 7 bases fit TRBD1. The trim removed 2 bases at V and 8 bases at J, leaving 8 bases unmatched. This CDR3 is 14 amino acids long. Written as DNA, the CDR3 is TGTGCCAGCAGTTTACAAGGGGGCGCTCAGGGCTACACCTTC. Translating it yields CASSLQGGAQGYTF.

This chain links TRBV7-9 with TRBJ2-1; TRBD2 aligns across 7 bases. The CDR3 loop spans 16 amino acids. CDR1 and CDR2 from the germline V gene are SEHNR and FQNEAQ (reference sequence). V was clipped by 8 bases and J by 2 bases; unmatched bases: 12. The CDR3 reads CASRSSDRGAYNEQFF. CDR3 in DNA: TGTGCCAGCCGCTCGAGTGATCGGGGGGCCTACAATGAGCAGTTCTTC.

This clonotype was observed at least ten times. The CDR3 here is CASSYGPASYNEQFF. The CDR3, as DNA: TGTGCCAGCAGTTACGGACCAGCCTCCTACAATGAGCAGTTCTTC. This sequence joins TRBV6-2 or TRBV6-3 and TRBJ2-1; D is unclear. The length of the CDR3 is 15 residues. V was pared by 2 bases and J by 0 bases, with 8 bases between. Germline lookup yields CDR1 MNHEY and CDR2 SVGEGT.

V usage is TRBV6-2 or TRBV6-3 and J usage is TRBJ1-2; D is unclear. Trimming shortened V by 3 bases and J by 8 bases, and 10 bases separated the two germline ends. CDR3 length: 12 residues. Per germline, CDR1 MNHEY and CDR2 SVGEGT. The CDR3 sequence: CASSYLGRGYTF. CDR3 in DNA: TGTGCCAGCAGTTATCTTGGCCGCGGCTACACCTTC.

The chain uses TRBV7-9 and TRBJ2-7; TRBD2 is a possible D gene (5 bases). In germline, CDR1 is SEHNR, CDR2 FQNEAQ (reference sequence). V lost 4 bases to trimming and J lost 3 bases, with 13 bases between them. The CDR3 is 14 amino acids. CDR3 protein: CASSSPGLFYEQYF. CDR3 in DNA: TGTGCCAGCAGCTCACCAGGACTTTTCTACGAGCAGTACTTC.

This chain uses TRBV6-1 with TRBJ1-4, with TRBD1 as a possible D gene (5 bases). Trimming left V 6 bases short and J 8 bases short, with 16 bases between. CDR1 and CDR2 (germline): MNHNS, SASEGT. This CDR3 comprises 14 residues. The CDR3 is CASRPWRGGEKLFF. The CDR3 coding sequence is TGTGCCAGCAGGCCTTGGAGGGGAGGCGAAAAACTGTTTTTT.